A selection of T cell receptor beta chains follows, all from one sample in a study of T cell responses to AZD1222 COVID-19 vaccine. The assay was immunoSEQ multiplex PCR, and TCRdb's table has in-frame clones only and misses some. The table has roughly 53,000 clones, 75% to 90% seen once. The input for sequencing was peripheral blood, taken on day 0 of MenACWY control vaccination. Receptor source: an adult in good health. The CDR3 runs from the conserved cysteine through the conserved F or W. The D gene is left open where the match is weak. Rows give clone size only sometimes, using once, few, many, or a class for an expanded clone.

d_gene	v_gene	abundance	j_gene	CDR3aa	CDR3nt
TRBD1	TRBV6-5	.	TRBJ1-1	CASIGRGSTEAFF	TGTGCCAGCATCGGCAGGGGGTCCACTGAAGCTTTCTTT
.	TRBV30	.	TRBJ1-3	CAYRGQVYTIYF	TGTGCCTACCGCGGCCAGGTCTACACCATATATTTT
TRBD1	TRBV5-5	once	TRBJ2-2	CASSPQGANTGELFF	TGTGCCAGCAGCCCGCAGGGGGCTAACACCGGGGAGCTGTTTTTT
.	TRBV27	once	TRBJ2-3	CASSLTGRRTDTQYF	TGTGCCAGCAGTTTAACAGGGAGGAGGACAGATACGCAGTATTTT
TRBD2	TRBV10-3	.	TRBJ2-7	CAISGGSAYEQYF	TGTGCCATCAGTGGCGGGAGTGCCTACGAGCAGTACTTC
TRBD2	TRBV6-4	.	TRBJ2-1	CASSARLAGWSEQFF	TGTGCCAGCAGTGCCCGACTAGCGGGATGGAGTGAGCAGTTCTTC
.	TRBV5-6	.	TRBJ1-4	CASSLPGAGNEKLFF	TGTGCCAGCAGCCTACCGGGAGCTGGGAATGAAAAACTGTTTTTT
.	TRBV11-2	few	TRBJ1-1	CASRPGARSNTEAFF	TGTGCCAGCAGGCCAGGCGCCCGGTCGAACACTGAAGCTTTCTTT
.	TRBV2	.	TRBJ2-7	CASSGQLTTYEQYF	TGTGCCAGCAGTGGACAGTTAACAACCTACGAGCAGTACTTC
.	TRBV4-1	.	TRBJ2-7	CASSQDLWDYEQYF	TGCGCCAGCAGCCAAGATCTGTGGGATTACGAGCAGTACTTC
TRBD2	TRBV11-2	.	TRBJ2-3	CASSLGFSGTATDTQYF	TGTGCCAGCAGCTTAGGGTTTAGCGGGACCGCTACAGATACGCAGTATTTT
TRBD1	TRBV3-1/TRBV3-2	.	TRBJ1-4	CASSTRGTNEKLFF	TGTGCCAGCAGTACCAGGGGGACTAATGAAAAACTGTTTTTT
TRBD1	TRBV28	.	TRBJ1-5	CASRLQGAGNQPQHF	TGTGCCAGCAGACTCCAGGGGGCAGGCAATCAGCCCCAGCATTTT
.	TRBV28	.	TRBJ2-3	CASSFQASPEEADTQYF	TGTGCCAGCAGTTTCCAGGCTTCCCCAGAGGAGGCAGATACGCAGTATTTT
TRBD1	TRBV25-1	once	TRBJ1-1	CASSGTGDTEAFF	TGTGCCAGCAGTGGCACAGGGGACACTGAAGCTTTCTTT
.	TRBV6-5	.	TRBJ1-1	CASSFTGTVNTEAFF	TGTGCCAGCAGTTTTACCGGGACGGTGAACACTGAAGCTTTCTTT
TRBD2	TRBV4-1	.	TRBJ2-5	CASSQRGSGLARYQETQYF	TGCGCCAGCAGCCAAAGGGGTTCGGGACTAGCGCGGTACCAAGAGACCCAGTACTTC
.	TRBV2	.	TRBJ2-7	CASSGGLADSYEQYF	TGTGCCAGCAGTGGGGGGCTAGCGGATTCCTACGAGCAGTACTTC